This TCR beta chain appears in the sequencing data of a study of beta chain features in type 1 diabetes. Across the study: Examination spanned fewer than 140,000,000 sorted cells from all samples.

Germline V lookup: CDR1 MGHDK, CDR2 SYGVNS. The CDR3 covers 11 residues. V gave up 3 bases and J gave up 9 bases, with 8 bases separating them. This clone was found a few times. Its antigen remains unknown. Study-level points and caveats: It was among patients, rather than healthy donors, that naive, central memory and Treg TCRB repertoires appeared more similar. Shortening that was moderate but significant affected the TCRB CDR3s of Type 1 diabetes patients in all four CD4+ subsets.

Reverse transcription of all isolated RNA meant that expressed TCRB transcripts were sequenced. TCRdb's table, derived via immunoSEQ multiplex PCR, lists solely in-frame clones and lacks some. This table holds 640,000 or so clones, roughly 12% found once. This chain links TRBV25-1 with TRBJ1-2; D gene uncertain. This receptor was identified in a man between 18 and 35 years old with type 1 diabetes. The sample taken for sequencing was naive CD4+ T cells from blood. DNA for the CDR3: TGTGCCAGCAGTGATCAAGTGCGCTACACCTTC. Encoded protein: CASSDQVRYTF.